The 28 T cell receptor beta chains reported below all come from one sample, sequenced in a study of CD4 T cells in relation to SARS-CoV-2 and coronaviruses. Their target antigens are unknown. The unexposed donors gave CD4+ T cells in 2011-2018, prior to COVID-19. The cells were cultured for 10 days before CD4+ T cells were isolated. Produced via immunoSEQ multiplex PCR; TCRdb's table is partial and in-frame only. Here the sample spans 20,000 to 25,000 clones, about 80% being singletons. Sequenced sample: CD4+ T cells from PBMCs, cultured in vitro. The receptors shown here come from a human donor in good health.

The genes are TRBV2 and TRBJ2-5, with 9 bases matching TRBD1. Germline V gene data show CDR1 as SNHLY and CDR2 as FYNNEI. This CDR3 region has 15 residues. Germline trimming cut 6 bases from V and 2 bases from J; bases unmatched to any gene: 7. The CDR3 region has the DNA TGTGCCAGCAGCCTCCGACAGGGGGTACAAGAGACCCAGTACTTC. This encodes CASSLRQGVQETQYF.

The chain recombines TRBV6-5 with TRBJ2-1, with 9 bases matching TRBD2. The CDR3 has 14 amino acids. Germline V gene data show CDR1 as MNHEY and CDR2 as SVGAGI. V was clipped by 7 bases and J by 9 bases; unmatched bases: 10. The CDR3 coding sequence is TGTGCCAGCAATCCGATCGCTAGCGGGACTGAGCAGTTCTTC. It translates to CASNPIASGTEQFF.

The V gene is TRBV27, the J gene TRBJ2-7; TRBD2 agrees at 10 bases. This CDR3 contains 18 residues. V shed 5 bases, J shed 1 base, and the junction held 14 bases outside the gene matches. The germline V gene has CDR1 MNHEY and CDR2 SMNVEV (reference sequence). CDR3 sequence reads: CASSPTGPQLAGSYEQYF. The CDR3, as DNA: TGTGCCAGCAGTCCCACGGGCCCTCAACTAGCGGGGTCCTACGAGCAGTACTTC.

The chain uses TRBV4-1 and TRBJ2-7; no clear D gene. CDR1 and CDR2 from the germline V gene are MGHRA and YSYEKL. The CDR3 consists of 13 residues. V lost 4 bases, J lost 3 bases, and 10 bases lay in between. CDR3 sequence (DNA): TGCGCCAGCAGCCTAACAGAGATCTACGAGCAGTACTTC. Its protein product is CASSLTEIYEQYF.

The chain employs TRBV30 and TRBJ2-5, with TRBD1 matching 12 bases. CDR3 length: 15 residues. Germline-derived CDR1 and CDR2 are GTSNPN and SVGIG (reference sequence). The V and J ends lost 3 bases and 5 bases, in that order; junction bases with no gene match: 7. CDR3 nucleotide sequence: TGTGCCTGGAGGATCCGGGACAGGGGGCTGGAGACCCAGTACTTC. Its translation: CAWRIRDRGLETQYF.

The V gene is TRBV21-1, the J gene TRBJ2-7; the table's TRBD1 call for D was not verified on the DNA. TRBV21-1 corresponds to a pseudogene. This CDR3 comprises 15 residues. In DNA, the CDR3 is TGTGCCAGCAGCAAAGCACAGGGGGCGCGGTACGAGCAGTACTTC. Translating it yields CASSKAQGARYEQYF.

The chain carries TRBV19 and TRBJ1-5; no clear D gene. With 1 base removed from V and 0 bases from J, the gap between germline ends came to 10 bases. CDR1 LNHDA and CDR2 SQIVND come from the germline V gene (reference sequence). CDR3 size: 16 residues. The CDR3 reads CASSIVGKISNQPQHF. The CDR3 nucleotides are TGTGCCAGTAGTATAGTGGGGAAAATTAGCAATCAGCCCCAGCATTTT.

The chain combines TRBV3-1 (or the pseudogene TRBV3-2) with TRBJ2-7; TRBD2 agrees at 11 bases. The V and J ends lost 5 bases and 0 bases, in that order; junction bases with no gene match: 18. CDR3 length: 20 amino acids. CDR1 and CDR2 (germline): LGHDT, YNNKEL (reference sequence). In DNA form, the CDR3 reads TGTGCCAGCAGCGTAGACAACTCGGGACTAGCGGCCAAAATCTCCTACGAGCAGTACTTC. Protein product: CASSVDNSGLAAKISYEQYF.

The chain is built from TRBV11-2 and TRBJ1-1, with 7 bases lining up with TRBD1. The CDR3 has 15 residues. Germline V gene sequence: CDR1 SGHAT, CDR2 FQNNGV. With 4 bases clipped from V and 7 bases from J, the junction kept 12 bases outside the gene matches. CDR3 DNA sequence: TGTGCCAGCAGCTCCATCCGACAGGGTTTGGGTGAAGCTTTCTTT. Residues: CASSSIRQGLGEAFF. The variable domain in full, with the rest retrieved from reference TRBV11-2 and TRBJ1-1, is EAGVAQSPRYKIIEKRQSVAFWCNPISGHATLYWYQQILGQGPKLLIQFQNNGVVDDSQLPKDRFSAERLKGVDSTLKIQPAKLEDSAVYLCASSSIRQGLGEAFFGQGTRLTVV.

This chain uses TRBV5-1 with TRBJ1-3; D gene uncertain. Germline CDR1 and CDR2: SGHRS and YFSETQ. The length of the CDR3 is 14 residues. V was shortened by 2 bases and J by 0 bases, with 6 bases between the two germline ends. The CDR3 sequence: CASSFESSGNTIYF. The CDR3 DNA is TGCGCCAGCAGCTTTGAGAGCTCTGGAAACACCATATATTTT.

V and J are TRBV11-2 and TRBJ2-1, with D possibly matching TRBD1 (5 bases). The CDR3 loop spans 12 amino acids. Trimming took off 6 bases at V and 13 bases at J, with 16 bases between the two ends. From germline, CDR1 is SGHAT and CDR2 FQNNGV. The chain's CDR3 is CASSSPTGSQFF. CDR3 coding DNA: TGTGCCAGCAGTTCCCCAACAGGATCACAGTTCTTC.

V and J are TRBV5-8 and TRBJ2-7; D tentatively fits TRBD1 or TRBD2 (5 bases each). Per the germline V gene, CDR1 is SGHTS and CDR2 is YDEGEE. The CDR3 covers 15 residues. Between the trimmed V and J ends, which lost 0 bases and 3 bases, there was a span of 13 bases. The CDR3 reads CASSLAWGFGYEQYF. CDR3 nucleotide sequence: TGTGCCAGCAGCTTGGCATGGGGGTTTGGCTACGAGCAGTACTTC.

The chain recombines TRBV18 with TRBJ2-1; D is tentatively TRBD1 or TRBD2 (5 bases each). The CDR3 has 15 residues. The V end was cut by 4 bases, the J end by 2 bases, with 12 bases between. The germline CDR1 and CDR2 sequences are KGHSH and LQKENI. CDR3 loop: CASSRDVYPYNEQFF. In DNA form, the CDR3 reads TGTGCCAGCTCACGGGACGTGTACCCCTACAATGAGCAGTTCTTC.

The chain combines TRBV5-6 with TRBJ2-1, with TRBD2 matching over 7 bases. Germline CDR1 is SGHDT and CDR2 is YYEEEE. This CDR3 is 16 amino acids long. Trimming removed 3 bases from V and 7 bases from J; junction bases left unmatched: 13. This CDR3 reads CASSSRAGVPRNEQFF. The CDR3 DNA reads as TGTGCCAGCAGCTCGAGGGCGGGGGTCCCGCGAAATGAGCAGTTCTTC.

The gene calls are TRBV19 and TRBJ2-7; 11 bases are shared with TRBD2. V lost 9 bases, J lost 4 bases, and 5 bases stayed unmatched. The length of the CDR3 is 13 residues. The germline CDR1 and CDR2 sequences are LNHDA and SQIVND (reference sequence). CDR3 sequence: CARETSGSYEQYF. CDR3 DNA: TGTGCCAGGGAAACTAGCGGGAGTTACGAGCAGTACTTC. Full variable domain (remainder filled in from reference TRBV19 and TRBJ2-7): DGGITQSPKYLFRKEGQNVTLSCEQNLNHDAMYWYRQDPGQGLRLIYYSQIVNDFQKGDIAEGYSVSREKKESFPLTVTSAQKNPTAFYLCARETSGSYEQYFGPGTRLTVT.

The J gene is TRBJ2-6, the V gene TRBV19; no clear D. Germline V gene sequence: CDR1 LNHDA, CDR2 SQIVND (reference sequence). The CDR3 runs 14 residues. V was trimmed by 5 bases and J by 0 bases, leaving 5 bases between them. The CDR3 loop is CASSPTSGANVLTF. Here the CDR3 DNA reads TGTGCCAGTAGTCCCACCTCTGGGGCCAACGTCCTGACTTTC.

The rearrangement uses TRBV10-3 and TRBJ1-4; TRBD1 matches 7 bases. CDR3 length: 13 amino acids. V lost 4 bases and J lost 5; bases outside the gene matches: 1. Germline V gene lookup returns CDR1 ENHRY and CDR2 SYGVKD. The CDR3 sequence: CAISGGQNEKLFF. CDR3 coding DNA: TGTGCCATCAGTGGGGGACAGAATGAAAAACTGTTTTTT.

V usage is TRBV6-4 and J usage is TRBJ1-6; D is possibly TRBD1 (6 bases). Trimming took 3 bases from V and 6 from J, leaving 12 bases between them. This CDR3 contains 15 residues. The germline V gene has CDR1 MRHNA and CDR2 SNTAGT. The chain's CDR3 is CASSELRGPNSPLHF. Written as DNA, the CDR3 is TGTGCCAGCAGTGAACTCAGGGGACCTAATTCACCCCTCCACTTT.

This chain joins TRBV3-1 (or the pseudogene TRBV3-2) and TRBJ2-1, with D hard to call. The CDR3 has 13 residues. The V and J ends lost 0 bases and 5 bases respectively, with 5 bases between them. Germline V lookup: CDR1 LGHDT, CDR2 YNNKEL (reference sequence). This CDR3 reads CASSQDPHNEQFF. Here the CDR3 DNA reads TGTGCCAGCAGCCAAGATCCCCACAATGAGCAGTTCTTC.

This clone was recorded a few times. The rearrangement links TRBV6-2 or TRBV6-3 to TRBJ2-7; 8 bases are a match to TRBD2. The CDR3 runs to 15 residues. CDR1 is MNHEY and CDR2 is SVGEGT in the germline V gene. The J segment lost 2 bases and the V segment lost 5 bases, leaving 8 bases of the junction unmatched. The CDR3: CASSDHSGTAYEQYF. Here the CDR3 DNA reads TGTGCCAGCAGTGACCATAGCGGGACTGCCTACGAGCAGTACTTC.

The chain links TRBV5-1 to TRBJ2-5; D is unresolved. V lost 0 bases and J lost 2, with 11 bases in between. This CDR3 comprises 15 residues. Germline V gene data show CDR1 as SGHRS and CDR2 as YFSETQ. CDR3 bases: TGCGCCAGCAGCTTGGATGTCGCAGAACAAGAGACCCAGTACTTC. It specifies CASSLDVAEQETQYF.

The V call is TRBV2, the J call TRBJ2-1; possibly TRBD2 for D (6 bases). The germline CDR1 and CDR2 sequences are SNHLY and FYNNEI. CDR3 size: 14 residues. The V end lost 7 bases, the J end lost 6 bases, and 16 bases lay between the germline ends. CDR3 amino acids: CASNAEGVVNEQFF. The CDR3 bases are TGTGCCAGCAATGCGGAGGGTGTCGTCAATGAGCAGTTCTTC.

The CDR3 sequence is CASSESGHGLYEQYF. The CDR3 region has the DNA TGCGCCAGCAGTGAGTCGGGACACGGTTTATACGAGCAGTACTTC. The chain uses TRBV10-1 and TRBJ2-7; D might be TRBD1 (6 bases). Germline assignment: CDR1 WNHNN and CDR2 SYGVQD (reference sequence). The CDR3 covers 15 residues. Deletions cut 0 bases from V and 4 bases from J, with 13 bases between.

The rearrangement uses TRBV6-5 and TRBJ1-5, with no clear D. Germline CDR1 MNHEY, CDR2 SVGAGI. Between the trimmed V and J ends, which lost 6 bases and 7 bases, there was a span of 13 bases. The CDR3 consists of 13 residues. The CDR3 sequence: CASRPFEEQPQHF. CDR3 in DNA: TGTGCCAGCAGGCCCTTTGAGGAACAGCCCCAGCATTTT.

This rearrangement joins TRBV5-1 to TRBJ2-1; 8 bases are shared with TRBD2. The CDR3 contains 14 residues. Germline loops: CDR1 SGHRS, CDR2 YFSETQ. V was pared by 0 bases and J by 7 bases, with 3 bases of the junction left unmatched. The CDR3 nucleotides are TGCGCCAGCAGCTTGGAAGCGGGAGTGAATGAGCAGTTCTTC. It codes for CASSLEAGVNEQFF.

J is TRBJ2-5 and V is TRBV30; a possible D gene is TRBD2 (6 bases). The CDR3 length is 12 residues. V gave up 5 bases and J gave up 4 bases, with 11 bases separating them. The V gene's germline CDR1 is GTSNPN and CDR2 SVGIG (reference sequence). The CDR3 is CAWGRDGETQYF. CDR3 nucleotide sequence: TGTGCCTGGGGGCGGGACGGAGAGACCCAGTACTTC. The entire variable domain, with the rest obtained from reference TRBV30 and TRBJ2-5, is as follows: SQTIHQWPATLVQPVGSPLSLECTVEGTSNPNLYWYRQAAGRGLQLLFYSVGIGQISSEVPQNLSASRPQDRQFILSSKKLLLSDSGFYLCAWGRDGETQYFGPGTRLLVL.

CDR3 in amino acids: CASTNINEQFF. CDR3 sequence (DNA): TGTGCCAGCACCAATATAAATGAGCAGTTCTTC. The chain is built from TRBV6-5 and TRBJ2-1; unclear D gene. CDR1 is MNHEY and CDR2 is SVGAGI in the germline V gene. Trimming left V 7 bases short and J 7 bases short, with 8 bases between. This CDR3 has 11 amino acids.

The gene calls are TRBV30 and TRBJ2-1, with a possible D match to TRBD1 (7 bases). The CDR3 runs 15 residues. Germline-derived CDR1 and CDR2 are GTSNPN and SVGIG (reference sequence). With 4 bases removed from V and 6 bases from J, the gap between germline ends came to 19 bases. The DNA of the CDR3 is TGTGCCTGGACGGGGGACAGAACGTTCGGCAATGAGCAGTTCTTC. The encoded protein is CAWTGDRTFGNEQFF. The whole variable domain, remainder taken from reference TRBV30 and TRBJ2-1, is SQTIHQWPATLVQPVGSPLSLECTVEGTSNPNLYWYRQAAGRGLQLLFYSVGIGQISSEVPQNLSASRPQDRQFILSSKKLLLSDSGFYLCAWTGDRTFGNEQFFGPGTRLTVL.